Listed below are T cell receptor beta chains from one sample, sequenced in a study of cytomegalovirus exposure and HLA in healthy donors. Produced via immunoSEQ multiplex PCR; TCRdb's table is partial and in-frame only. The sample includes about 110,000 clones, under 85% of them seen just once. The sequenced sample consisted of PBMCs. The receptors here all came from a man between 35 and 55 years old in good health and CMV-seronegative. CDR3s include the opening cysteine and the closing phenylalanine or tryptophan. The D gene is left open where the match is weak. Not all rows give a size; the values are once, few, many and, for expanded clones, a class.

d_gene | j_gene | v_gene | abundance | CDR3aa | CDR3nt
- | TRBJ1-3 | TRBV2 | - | CASSVDGNSGNTIYF | TGTGCCAGCAGCGTCGACGGGAACTCTGGAAACACCATATATTTT
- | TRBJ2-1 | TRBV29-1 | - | CSVGEQGSYNEQFF | TGCAGCGTTGGAGAACAGGGTTCCTACAATGAGCAGTTCTTC
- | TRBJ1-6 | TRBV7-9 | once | CASSFGPRLNSPLHF | TGTGCCAGCAGCTTTGGTCCGCGTCTGAATTCACCCCTCCACTTT
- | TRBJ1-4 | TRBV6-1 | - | CASIGDLFEKLFF | TGTGCCAGCATAGGGGATTTGTTTGAAAAACTGTTTTTT
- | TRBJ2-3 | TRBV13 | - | CASSTRQTGLTDTQYF | TGTGCTAGCAGCACCCGACAGACTGGGCTGACAGATACGCAGTATTTT
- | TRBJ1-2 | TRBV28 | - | CASTVTRAYGYTF | TGTGCCAGCACCGTCACCAGGGCCTATGGCTACACCTTC
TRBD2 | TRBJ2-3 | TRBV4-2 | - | CASSQDFYGAGGTDTQYF | TGTGCCAGCAGCCAAGATTTTTATGGTGCGGGGGGCACAGATACGCAGTATTTT
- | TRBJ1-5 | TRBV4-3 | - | CASSQDGKNQPQHF | TGCGCCAGCAGCCAAGATGGCAAGAATCAGCCCCAGCATTTT
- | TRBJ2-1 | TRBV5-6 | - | CASNLRSRADEQFF | TGTGCCAGCAACCTCCGTTCCAGGGCCGATGAGCAGTTCTTC
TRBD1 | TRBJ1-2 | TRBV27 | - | CASSSSRDRVTRTTGYTF | TGTGCCAGCAGTTCGAGCCGGGACAGGGTTACACGTACGACGGGCTACACCTTC
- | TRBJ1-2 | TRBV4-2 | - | CASSRGIGEGYTF | TGTGCCAGCAGCCGAGGTATCGGGGAGGGCTACACCTTC
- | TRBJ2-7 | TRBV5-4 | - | CASSWGGPGSYEQYF | TGTGCCAGCAGCTGGGGGGGGCCGGGTTCCTACGAGCAGTACTTC
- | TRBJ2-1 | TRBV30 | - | CAWSGVLADLYNEQFF | TGTGCCTGGAGTGGAGTCTTAGCGGACTTGTACAATGAGCAGTTCTTC
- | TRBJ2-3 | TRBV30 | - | CAWNGATDTQYF | TGTGCCTGGAACGGAGCGACAGATACGCAGTATTTT
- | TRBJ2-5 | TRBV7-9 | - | CSSSPRDNQETQYF | TGTTCCAGCAGCCCAAGGGACAACCAAGAGACCCAGTACTTC
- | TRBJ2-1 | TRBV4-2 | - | CASSPRAGGYNEQFF | TGTGCCAGCAGCCCCCGGGCCGGAGGCTACAATGAGCAGTTCTTC
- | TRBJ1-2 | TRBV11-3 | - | CASSSGQLPNYGYTF | TGTGCCAGCAGTTCTGGACAGCTTCCTAACTATGGCTACACCTTC
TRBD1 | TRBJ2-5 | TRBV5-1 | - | CASSFRDRESETQYF | TGCGCCAGCAGCTTCCGGGACAGGGAATCGGAGACCCAGTACTTC
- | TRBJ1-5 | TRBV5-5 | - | CASSSVQSQPQHF | TGTGCCAGCAGCTCGGTACAGAGTCAGCCCCAGCATTTT
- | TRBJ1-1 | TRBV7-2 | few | CASSPYLNTEAFF | TGTGCCAGCAGCCCTTATCTGAACACTGAAGCTTTCTTT
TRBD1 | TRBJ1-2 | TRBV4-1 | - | CASSFRQGSYTF | TGCGCCAGCAGCTTTCGACAGGGTAGCTACACCTTC
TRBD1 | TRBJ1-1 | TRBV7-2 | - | CASSLTGVSTEAFF | TGTGCCAGCAGCTTGACAGGGGTGAGCACTGAAGCTTTCTTT
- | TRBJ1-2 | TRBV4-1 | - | CASSQVGTDSYGYTF | TGCGCCAGCAGCCAAGTGGGGACGGACAGCTATGGCTACACCTTC
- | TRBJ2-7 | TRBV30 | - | CAWSLDSTHYEQYF | TGTGCCTGGAGTTTAGACTCTACTCACTACGAGCAGTACTTC
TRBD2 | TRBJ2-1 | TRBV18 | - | CASSQGLADYNEQFF | TGTGCCAGCTCACAGGGACTAGCGGACTACAATGAGCAGTTCTTC
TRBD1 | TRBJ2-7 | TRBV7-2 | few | CASSFAGGAYEQYF | TGTGCCAGCAGCTTCGCAGGGGGCGCATACGAGCAGTACTTC
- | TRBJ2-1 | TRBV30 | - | CAWSASRGLPFF | TGTGCCTGGAGTGCTTCGCGGGGACTTCCCTTCTTC
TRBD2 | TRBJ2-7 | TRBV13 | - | CASSHPSGSSYEQYF | TGTGCCAGCAGCCATCCTAGCGGGAGCTCCTACGAGCAGTACTTC
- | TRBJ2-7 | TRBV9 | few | CASSVGHFYEQYF | TGTGCCAGCAGCGTGGGACATTTTTACGAGCAGTACTTC
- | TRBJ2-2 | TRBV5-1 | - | CASSPDRAGAGELFF | TGCGCCAGCAGCCCGGACAGGGCGGGAGCCGGGGAGCTGTTTTTT
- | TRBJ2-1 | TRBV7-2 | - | CASSEQVGIGNEQFF | TGTGCCAGCAGCGAACAGGTGGGTATTGGGAATGAGCAGTTCTTC
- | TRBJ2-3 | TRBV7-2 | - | CASSPYEGQYF | TGTGCCAGCAGCCCCTACGAGGGGCAGTATTTT
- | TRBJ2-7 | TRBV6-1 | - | CASMWAGPPPEQYF | TGTGCCAGCATGTGGGCGGGCCCGCCCCCGGAGCAGTACTTC
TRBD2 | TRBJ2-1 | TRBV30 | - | CAGTSGSGNEQFF | TGTGCCGGGACTAGCGGGAGTGGGAATGAGCAGTTCTTC
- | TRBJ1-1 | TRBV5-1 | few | CASSLALGIEAFF | TGCGCCAGCAGCTTGGCCCTGGGCATTGAAGCTTTCTTT